These 10 T cell receptor beta chains share one sample of origin, sequenced in a study of OX40 agonist ivuxolimab in advanced cancers. Profiling relied on immunoSEQ multiplex PCR, and the TCRdb table lists in-frame clones only, not all of them. Of about 60,000 clones in the sample, approximately 90% were seen once. Sequencing used CD4+ or CD8+ T cells sorted from blood, obtained in a trial of the OX40 agonist ivuxolimab. The source is an adult with an advanced solid tumor such as melanoma, head and neck, liver or kidney cancer.

The chain uses TRBV5-1 and TRBJ2-7; D possibly uses TRBD1 or TRBD2 (5 bases each). Germline V gene lookup returns CDR1 SGHRS and CDR2 YFSETQ. This CDR3 has 16 amino acids. V was trimmed by 4 bases and J by 2 bases, leaving 19 bases between them. The CDR3 DNA is TGCGCCAGCAGCCGGACGACCGGGACCCACACCTACGAGCAGTACTTC. Translated, it gives CASSRTTGTHTYEQYF.

The gene calls are TRBV7-2 and TRBJ2-2, with TRBD2 as a possible D gene (7 bases). V lost 5 bases and J 6 bases, leaving 19 bases between the germline ends. The germline V gene has CDR1 SGHTA and CDR2 FQGNSA. The CDR3 consists of 16 residues. The CDR3 nucleotides read TGTGCCAGCAGCCCCCCGGGGGGCACCTTCTCCGGGGAGCTGTTTTTT. As protein: CASSPPGGTFSGELFF.

This clone was found once. The V and J genes are TRBV6-5 and TRBJ1-6; D uncertain. CDR1 and CDR2 from the germline V gene are MNHEY and SVGAGI. V was pared by 11 bases and J by 5 bases, with 13 bases between. The length of the CDR3 is 13 residues. The CDR3 DNA sequence: TGTGCCGGGCAGTTGGAAAATAATTCACCCCTCCACTTT. This sequence encodes CAGQLENNSPLHF.

The chain uses TRBV7-2 and TRBJ2-7, with D possibly being TRBD1 or TRBD2 (5 bases each). Trimming cost V 8 bases and J 0 bases, with 14 bases left between them. The CDR3 is made up of 14 amino acids. CDR1 and CDR2 (germline): SGHTA, FQGNSA. In nucleotides, the CDR3 is TGTGCCAGCCTCCGGGACGGTATCTCCTACGAGCAGTACTTC. It yields the protein CASLRDGISYEQYF. The entire variable domain, with the rest obtained from reference TRBV7-2 and TRBJ2-7, is as follows: GAGVSQSPSNKVTEKGKDVELRCDPISGHTALYWYRQSLGQGLEFLIYFQGNSAPDKSGLPSDRFSAERTGGSVSTLTIQRTQQEDSAVYLCASLRDGISYEQYFGPGTRLTVT.

This clone occurred a few times. This chain links TRBV28 with TRBJ2-7; 8 bases match TRBD1. J lost 3 bases, V lost 8 bases, and 6 bases had no gene match. The V gene's germline CDR1 is MDHEN and CDR2 SYDVKM. CDR3 size: 13 residues. The CDR3 spells CASQTGGVYEQYF. In DNA form, the CDR3 reads TGTGCCAGCCAAACAGGGGGAGTCTACGAGCAGTACTTC.

The chain carries TRBV5-4 and TRBJ1-2; 7 bases are shared with TRBD1. The trim removed 4 bases at V and 8 bases at J, leaving 11 bases unmatched. The CDR3 extends over 14 amino acids. CDR1 is SGHNT, CDR2 YYREEE, per germline (reference sequence). Here the CDR3 reads CASSQQYRGNGYTF. CDR3 DNA sequence: TGTGCCAGCAGCCAACAATACAGGGGAAACGGCTACACCTTC.

The rearrangement joins TRBV6-5 to TRBJ1-4; D remains unclear. Germline V lookup: CDR1 MNHEY, CDR2 SVGAGI. The CDR3 runs to 13 residues. The ends were cut back, 6 bases at V and 8 bases at J, with 13 bases in the middle. This CDR3 is CASSRAITEKLFF. The CDR3 nucleotides read TGTGCCAGCAGCCGCGCCATTACGGAAAAACTGTTTTTT.

V gene TRBV5-8 combines with J gene TRBJ2-2; D is possibly TRBD1 or TRBD2 (5 bases each). Germline V gives CDR1 SGHTS, CDR2 YDEGEE. Trimming shortened V by 4 bases and J by 5 bases, and 12 bases separated the two germline ends. The CDR3 covers 14 residues. The CDR3 sequence is CASSRGPGTGELFF. In DNA form, the CDR3 reads TGTGCCAGCAGCCGGGGCCCTGGGACCGGGGAGCTGTTTTTT.

The chain has TRBV12-5 and TRBJ2-3, with 11 bases matching TRBD2. V was pared by 0 bases and J by 1 base, with 6 bases of the junction left unmatched. The germline CDR1 and CDR2 sequences are LGHNT and FRNRAP. CDR3 size: 18 residues. The CDR3 DNA reads TGTGCTAGTGGTTTGGTACTCTTAGCGGGGGGGGGCACAGATACGCAGTATTTT. This gives the protein CASGLVLLAGGGTDTQYF.

For the CDR3, the DNA is TGTGCCAGTAGACTACAACCCGCCTCTACCTACAATGAGCAGTTCTTC. Translation: CASRLQPASTYNEQFF. The chain is built from TRBV19 and TRBJ2-1; D is unresolved. The germline CDR1 and CDR2 sequences are LNHDA and SQIVND (reference sequence). V was trimmed by 6 bases and J by 2 bases, leaving 17 bases between them. The CDR3 is 16 amino acids.